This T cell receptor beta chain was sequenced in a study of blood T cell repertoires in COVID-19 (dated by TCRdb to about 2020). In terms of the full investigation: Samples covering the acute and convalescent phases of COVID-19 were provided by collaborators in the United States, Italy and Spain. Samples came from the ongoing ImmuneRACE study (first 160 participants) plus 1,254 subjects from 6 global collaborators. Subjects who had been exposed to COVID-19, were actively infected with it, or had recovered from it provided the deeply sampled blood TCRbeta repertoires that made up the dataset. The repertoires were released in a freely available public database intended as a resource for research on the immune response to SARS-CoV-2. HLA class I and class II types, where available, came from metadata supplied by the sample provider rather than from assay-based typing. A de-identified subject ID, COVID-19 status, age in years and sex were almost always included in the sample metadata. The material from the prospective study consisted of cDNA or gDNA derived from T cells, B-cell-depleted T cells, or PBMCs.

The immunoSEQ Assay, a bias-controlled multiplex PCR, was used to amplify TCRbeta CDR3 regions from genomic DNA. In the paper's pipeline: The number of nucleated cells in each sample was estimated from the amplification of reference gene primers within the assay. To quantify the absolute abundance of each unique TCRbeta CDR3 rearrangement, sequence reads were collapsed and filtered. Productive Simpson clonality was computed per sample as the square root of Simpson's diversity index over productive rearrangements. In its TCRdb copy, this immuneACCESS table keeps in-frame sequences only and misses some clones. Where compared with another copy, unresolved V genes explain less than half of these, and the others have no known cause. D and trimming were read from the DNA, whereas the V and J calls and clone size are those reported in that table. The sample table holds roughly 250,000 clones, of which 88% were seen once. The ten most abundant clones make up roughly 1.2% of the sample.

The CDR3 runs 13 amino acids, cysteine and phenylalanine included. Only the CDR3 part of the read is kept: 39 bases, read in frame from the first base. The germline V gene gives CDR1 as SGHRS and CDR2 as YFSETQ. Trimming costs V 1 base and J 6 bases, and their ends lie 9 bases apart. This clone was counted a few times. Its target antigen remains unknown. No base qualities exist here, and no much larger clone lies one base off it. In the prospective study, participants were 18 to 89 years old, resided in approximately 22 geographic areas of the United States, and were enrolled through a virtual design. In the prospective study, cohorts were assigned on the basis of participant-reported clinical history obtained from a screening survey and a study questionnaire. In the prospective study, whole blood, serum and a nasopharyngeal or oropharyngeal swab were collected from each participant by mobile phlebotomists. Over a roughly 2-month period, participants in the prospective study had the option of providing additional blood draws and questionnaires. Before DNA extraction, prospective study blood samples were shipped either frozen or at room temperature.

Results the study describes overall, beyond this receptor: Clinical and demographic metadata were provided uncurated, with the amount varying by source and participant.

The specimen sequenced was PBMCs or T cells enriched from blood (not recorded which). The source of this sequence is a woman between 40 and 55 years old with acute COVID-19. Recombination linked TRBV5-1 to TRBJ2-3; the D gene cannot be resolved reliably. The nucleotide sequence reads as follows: TGCGCCAGCAGCTTGTATCTATCGGATACGCAGTATTTT. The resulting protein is CASSLYLSDTQYF.